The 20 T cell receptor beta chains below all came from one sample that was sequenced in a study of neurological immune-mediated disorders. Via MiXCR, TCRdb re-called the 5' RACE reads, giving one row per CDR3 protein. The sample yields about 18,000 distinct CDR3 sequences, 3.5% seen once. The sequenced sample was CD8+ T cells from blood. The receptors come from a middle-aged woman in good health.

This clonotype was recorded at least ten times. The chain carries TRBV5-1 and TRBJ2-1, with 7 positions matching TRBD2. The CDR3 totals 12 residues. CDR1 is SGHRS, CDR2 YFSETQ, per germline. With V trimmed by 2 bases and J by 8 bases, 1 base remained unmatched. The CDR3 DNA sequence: TGCGCCAGCAGCTTCCGGGGGGATGAGCAGTTCTTC. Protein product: CASSFRGDEQFF.

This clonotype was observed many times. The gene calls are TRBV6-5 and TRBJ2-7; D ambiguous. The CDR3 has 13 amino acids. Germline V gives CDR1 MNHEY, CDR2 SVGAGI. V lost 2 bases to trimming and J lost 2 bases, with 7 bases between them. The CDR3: CASSYAGTYEQYF. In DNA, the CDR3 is TGTGCCAGCAGTTACGCCGGAACCTACGAGCAGTACTTC.

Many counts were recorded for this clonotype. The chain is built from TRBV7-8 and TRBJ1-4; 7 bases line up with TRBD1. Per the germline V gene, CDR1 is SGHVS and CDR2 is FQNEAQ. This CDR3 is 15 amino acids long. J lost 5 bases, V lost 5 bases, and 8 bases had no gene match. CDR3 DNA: TGTGCCAGCAGCCCCCAGACAGGGAGAAATGAAAAACTGTTTTTT. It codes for CASSPQTGRNEKLFF.

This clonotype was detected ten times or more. DNA for the CDR3: TGTGCCAGCCACCTATCGATGGACGAGCAGTACTTC. Translated, it gives CASHLSMDEQYF. The chain couples TRBV27 to TRBJ2-7; D uncertain. This CDR3 contains 12 residues. Trimming cost V 8 bases and J 5 bases, with 13 bases left between them. CDR1 and CDR2 (germline): MNHEY, SMNVEV (reference sequence).

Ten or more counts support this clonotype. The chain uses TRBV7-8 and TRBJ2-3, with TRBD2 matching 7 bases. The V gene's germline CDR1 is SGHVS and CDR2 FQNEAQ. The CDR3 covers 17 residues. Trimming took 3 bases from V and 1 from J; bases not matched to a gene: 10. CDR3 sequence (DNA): TGTGCCAGCAGCTTTAATGAAGGGGCGGGAGGCACAGATACGCAGTATTTT. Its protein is CASSFNEGAGGTDTQYF.

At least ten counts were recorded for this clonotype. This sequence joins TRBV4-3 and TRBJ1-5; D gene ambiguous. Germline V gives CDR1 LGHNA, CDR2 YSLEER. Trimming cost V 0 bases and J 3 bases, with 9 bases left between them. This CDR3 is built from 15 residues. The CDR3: CASSQDRFLNQPQHF. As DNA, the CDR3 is TGCGCCAGCAGCCAAGACAGGTTTCTCAATCAGCCCCAGCATTTT.

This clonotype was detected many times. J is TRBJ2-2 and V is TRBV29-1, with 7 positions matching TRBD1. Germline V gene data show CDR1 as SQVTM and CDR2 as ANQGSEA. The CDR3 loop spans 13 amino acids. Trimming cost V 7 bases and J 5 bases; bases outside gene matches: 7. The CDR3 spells CSADRVWTGELFF. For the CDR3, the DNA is TGCAGCGCCGACAGGGTATGGACCGGGGAGCTGTTTTTT.

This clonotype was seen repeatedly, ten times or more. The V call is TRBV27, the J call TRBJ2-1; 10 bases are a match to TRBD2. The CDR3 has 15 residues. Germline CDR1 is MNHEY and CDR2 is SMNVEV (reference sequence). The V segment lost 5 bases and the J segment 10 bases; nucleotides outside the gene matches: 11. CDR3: CASSPLAGVFWEQFF. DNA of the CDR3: TGTGCCAGCAGTCCCCTAGCGGGAGTATTTTGGGAGCAGTTCTTC.

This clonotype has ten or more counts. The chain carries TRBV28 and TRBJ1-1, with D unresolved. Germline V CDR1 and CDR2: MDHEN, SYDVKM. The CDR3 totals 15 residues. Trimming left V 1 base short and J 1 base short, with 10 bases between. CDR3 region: CASSLLDEPNTEAFF. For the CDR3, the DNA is TGTGCCAGCAGTTTATTAGACGAACCGAACACTGAAGCTTTCTTT.

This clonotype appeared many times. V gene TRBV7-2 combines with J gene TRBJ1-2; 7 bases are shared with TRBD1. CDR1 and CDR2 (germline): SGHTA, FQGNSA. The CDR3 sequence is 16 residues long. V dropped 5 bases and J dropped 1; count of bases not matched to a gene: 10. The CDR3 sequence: CASSPPRTGVNYGYTF. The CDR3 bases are TGTGCCAGCAGCCCCCCAAGGACAGGCGTTAACTATGGCTACACCTTC.

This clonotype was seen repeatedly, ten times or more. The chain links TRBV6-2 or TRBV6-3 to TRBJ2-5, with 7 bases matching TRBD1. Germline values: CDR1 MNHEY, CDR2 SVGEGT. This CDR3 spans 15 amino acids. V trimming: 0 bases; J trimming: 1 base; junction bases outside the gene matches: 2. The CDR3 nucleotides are TGTGCCAGCAGTTACTCCGACAGGGCCCAAGAGACCCAGTACTTC. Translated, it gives CASSYSDRAQETQYF.

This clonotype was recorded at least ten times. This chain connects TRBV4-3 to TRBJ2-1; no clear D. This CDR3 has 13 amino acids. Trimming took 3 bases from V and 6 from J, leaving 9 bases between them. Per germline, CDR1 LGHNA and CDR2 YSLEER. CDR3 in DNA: TGCGCCAGCAGCCAGAGAGTGGGCAATGAGCAGTTCTTC. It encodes CASSQRVGNEQFF.

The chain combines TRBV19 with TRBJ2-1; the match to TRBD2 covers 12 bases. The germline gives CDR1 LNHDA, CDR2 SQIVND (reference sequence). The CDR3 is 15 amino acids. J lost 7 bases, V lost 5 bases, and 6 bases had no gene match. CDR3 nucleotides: TGTGCCAGTAGTGTGACTAGCGGGAGTATGAATGAGCAGTTCTTC. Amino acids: CASSVTSGSMNEQFF.

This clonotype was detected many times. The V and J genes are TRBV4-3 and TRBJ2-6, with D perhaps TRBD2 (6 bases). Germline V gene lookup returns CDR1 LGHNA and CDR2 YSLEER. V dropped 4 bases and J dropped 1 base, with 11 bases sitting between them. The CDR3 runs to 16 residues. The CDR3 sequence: CASSPDGGSGANVLTF. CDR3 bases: TGCGCCAGCAGCCCCGACGGGGGATCTGGGGCCAACGTCCTGACTTTC.

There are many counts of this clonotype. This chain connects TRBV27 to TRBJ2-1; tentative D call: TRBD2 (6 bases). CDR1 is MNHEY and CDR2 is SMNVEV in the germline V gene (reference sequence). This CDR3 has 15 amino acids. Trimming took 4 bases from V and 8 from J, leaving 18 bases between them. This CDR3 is CASSSEPSDSDEQFF. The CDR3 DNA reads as TGTGCCAGCAGTTCCGAGCCTAGCGATTCGGATGAGCAGTTCTTC.

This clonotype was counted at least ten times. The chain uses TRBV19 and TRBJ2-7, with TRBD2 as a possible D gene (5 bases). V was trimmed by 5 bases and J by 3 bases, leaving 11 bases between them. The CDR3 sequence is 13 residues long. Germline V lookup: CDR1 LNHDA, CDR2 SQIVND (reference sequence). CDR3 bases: TGTGCCAGTAGTTTGTCGGGGTTCTACGAGCAGTACTTC. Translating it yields CASSLSGFYEQYF.

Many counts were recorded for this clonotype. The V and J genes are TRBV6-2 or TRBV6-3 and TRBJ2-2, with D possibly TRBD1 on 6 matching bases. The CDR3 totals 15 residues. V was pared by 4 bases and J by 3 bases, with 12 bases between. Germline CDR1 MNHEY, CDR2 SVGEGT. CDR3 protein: CASSSMYRDTGELFF. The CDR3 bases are TGTGCCAGCAGTTCAATGTACAGGGACACCGGGGAGCTGTTTTTT.

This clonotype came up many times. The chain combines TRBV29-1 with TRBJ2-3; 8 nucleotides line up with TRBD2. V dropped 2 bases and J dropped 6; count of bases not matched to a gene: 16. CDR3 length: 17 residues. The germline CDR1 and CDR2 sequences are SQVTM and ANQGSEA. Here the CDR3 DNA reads TGCAGCGTTGAACGGCTAGCGGGCTTGGTCAGGGTGGATACGCAGTATTTT. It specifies CSVERLAGLVRVDTQYF.

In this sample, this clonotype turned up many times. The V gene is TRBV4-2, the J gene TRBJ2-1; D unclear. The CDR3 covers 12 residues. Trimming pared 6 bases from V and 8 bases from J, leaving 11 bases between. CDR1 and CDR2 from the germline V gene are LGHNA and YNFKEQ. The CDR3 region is CASSFNSDEQFF. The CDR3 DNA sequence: TGTGCCAGCAGTTTCAATTCCGATGAGCAGTTCTTC.

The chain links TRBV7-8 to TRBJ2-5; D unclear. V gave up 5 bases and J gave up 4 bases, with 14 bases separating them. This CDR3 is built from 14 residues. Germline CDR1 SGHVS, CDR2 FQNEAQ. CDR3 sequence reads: CASSPGRVLETQYF. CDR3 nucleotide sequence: TGTGCCAGCAGCCCCGGGCGAGTGTTAGAGACCCAGTACTTC.